This T cell receptor beta chain was found in a study of tumor-infiltrating lymphocytes in glioblastoma multiforme. The CDR3 is made up of 21 amino acids. The ends lost 10 bases at V and 2 bases at J; junction bases unmatched: 33. TCRB libraries came from RNA via three nested multiplex PCR rounds. In TCRdb, the multiplex PCR reads were re-called with MiXCR into one record per CDR3 protein. The data contain about 11,000 distinct CDR3 sequences, 65% to 75% of them singletons. The gene calls are TRBV5-7 and TRBJ2-7; 7 bases map to TRBD1. TRBV5-7 is given ORF status, its function remaining uncertain. The origin of this receptor is a male donor with glioblastoma. Material: brain tumor tissue. The CDR3 bases are TGTGCCTGCAACTTGGAAGCCATGGGACAGACACTTCATGACACAACCTACGAGCAGTACTTC. Translation: CACNLEAMGQTLHDTTYEQYF.